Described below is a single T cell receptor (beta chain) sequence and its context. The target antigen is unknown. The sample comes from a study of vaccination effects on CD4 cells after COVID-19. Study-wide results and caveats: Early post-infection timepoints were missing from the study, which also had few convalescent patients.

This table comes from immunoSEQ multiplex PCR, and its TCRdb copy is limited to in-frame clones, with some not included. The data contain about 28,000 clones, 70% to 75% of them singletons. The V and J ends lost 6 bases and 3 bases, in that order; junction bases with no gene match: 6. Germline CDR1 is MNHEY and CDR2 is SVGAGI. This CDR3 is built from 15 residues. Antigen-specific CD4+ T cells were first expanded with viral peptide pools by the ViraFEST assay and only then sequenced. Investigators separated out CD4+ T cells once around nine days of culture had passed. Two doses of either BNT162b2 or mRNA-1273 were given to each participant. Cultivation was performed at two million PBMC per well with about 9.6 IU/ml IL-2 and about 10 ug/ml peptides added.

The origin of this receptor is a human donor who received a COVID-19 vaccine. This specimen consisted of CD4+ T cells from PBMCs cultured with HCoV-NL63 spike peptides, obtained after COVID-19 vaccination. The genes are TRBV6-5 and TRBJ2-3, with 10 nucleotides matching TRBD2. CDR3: CASRGSGGRTDTQYF. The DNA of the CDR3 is TGTGCCAGCAGGGGTAGCGGGGGGAGGACAGATACGCAGTATTTT.